Listed below are T cell receptor beta chains from one sample, sequenced in a study of blood T cell repertoires in COVID-19. The data were produced by immunoSEQ multiplex PCR, yet TCRdb's version contains in-frame clones alone and is incomplete. The sample includes roughly 50,000 clones, approximately 87% of them seen just once. Sequencing used peripheral blood. Every receptor here comes from a woman in her sixties with acute or convalescent COVID-19. The CDR3 runs from the conserved cysteine through the conserved F or W. The order of the fields is CDR3 DNA, CDR3 protein, V gene, D gene, J gene, clone size. The D gene is left open where the match is weak. Only part of the rows carry a size: once, few, many, or a class if the clone is expanded.

DNA: TGTGCCAGCAGCCAAGTCGTTGGAGCGGGAGCTGAGACCCAGTACTTC; CDR3: CASSQVVGAGAETQYF; V: TRBV14; D: TRBD2; J: TRBJ2-5; size: NA
DNA: TGTGCCAGCAGTGGGGGGACGGGACAGGGCTACTACGAGCAGTACTTC; CDR3: CASSGGTGQGYYEQYF; V: TRBV5-6; D: TRBD1; J: TRBJ2-7; size: NA
DNA: TGCGCCAGCAGCTTGGCGCCCGGGACAGAGAGGACCGGGGAGCTGTTTTTT; CDR3: CASSLAPGTERTGELFF; V: TRBV5-1; D: TRBD1; J: TRBJ2-2; size: few
DNA: TGTGCCACCAGCAGAGAGGGGGCTGAAAAACTGTTTTTT; CDR3: CATSREGAEKLFF; V: TRBV15; D: NA; J: TRBJ1-4; size: NA
DNA: TGTGCCAGCAGGGTTTTCGGGAGGGCCTACGAGCAGTACTTC; CDR3: CASRVFGRAYEQYF; V: TRBV6-5; D: TRBD2; J: TRBJ2-7; size: few
DNA: TGCGCCAGCAGCCAAGAGTTCGGCAGGGCGTCTAATTCACCCCTCCACTTT; CDR3: CASSQEFGRASNSPLHF; V: TRBV4-1; D: NA; J: TRBJ1-6; size: NA
DNA: TGTGCCAGCAGTTTAAACGGGAGGGCCTACGAGCAGTACTTC; CDR3: CASSLNGRAYEQYF; V: TRBV27; D: TRBD2; J: TRBJ2-7; size: NA
DNA: TGTGCCAGCAGACAGGGGACTGGGGCCAACGTCCTGACTTTC; CDR3: CASRQGTGANVLTF; V: TRBV6-5; D: TRBD1; J: TRBJ2-6; size: NA
DNA: TGTGCCAGAAGCTCGAGACAGGGGAAGGGCAATCAGCCCCAGCATTTT; CDR3: CARSSRQGKGNQPQHF; V: TRBV5-3; D: TRBD1; J: TRBJ1-5; size: NA
DNA: TGTGCCTGGAGGGCATTTGGGCTAGCGGGAGAGGTTGGTGAGCAGTTCTTC; CDR3: CAWRAFGLAGEVGEQFF; V: TRBV30; D: TRBD2; J: TRBJ2-1; size: once
DNA: TGTGCCAGCAGTGCGGGACTAGCGGTGACAGATACGCAGTATTTT; CDR3: CASSAGLAVTDTQYF; V: TRBV2; D: TRBD2; J: TRBJ2-3; size: NA
DNA: TGTGCCAGCAGTATGACACCGAACACTGAAGCTTTCTTT; CDR3: CASSMTPNTEAFF; V: TRBV6-6; D: NA; J: TRBJ1-1; size: NA
DNA: TGTGCCACCAGCATCCGAGCGGGAGCTCCAGATACGCAGTATTTT; CDR3: CATSIRAGAPDTQYF; V: TRBV15; D: TRBD2; J: TRBJ2-3; size: once
DNA: TGTGCCAGCAGCCGTAGCGGGGGACAAAACAATGAGCAGTTCTTC; CDR3: CASSRSGGQNNEQFF; V: TRBV6-2/TRBV6-3; D: TRBD2; J: TRBJ2-1; size: NA
DNA: TGTGCCAGCTCACCAGGGGACAGGGGGCGGCTATACGAGCAGTACTTC; CDR3: CASSPGDRGRLYEQYF; V: TRBV18; D: TRBD1; J: TRBJ2-7; size: NA
DNA: TGTGCCAGCAGTTACGAGTGGCGGTCGGCGGATACGCAGTATTTT; CDR3: CASSYEWRSADTQYF; V: TRBV6-2/TRBV6-3; D: NA; J: TRBJ2-3; size: NA
DNA: TGTGCCAGCAGCTTTCCGAAGACAGGGGGCAACTCTCTATACGAGCAGTACTTC; CDR3: CASSFPKTGGNSLYEQYF; V: TRBV7-2; D: TRBD1; J: TRBJ2-7; size: few
DNA: TGTGCCAGCAGCCCGAGACCGCTAGTGAACACTGAAGCTTTCTTT; CDR3: CASSPRPLVNTEAFF; V: TRBV11-1; D: NA; J: TRBJ1-1; size: NA
DNA: TGTGCCAGCGACAACGGGGGATTGACCTATGGCTACACCTTC; CDR3: CASDNGGLTYGYTF; V: TRBV11-2; D: NA; J: TRBJ1-2; size: NA
DNA: TGTGCCAGCAGCGCGGGACGACAGGGTCAAGAGACCCAGTACTTC; CDR3: CASSAGRQGQETQYF; V: TRBV5-6; D: NA; J: TRBJ2-5; size: NA
DNA: TGTGCCAGCAGCTCCACACAGGGTGATGAGCAGTTCTTC; CDR3: CASSSTQGDEQFF; V: TRBV11-3; D: NA; J: TRBJ2-1; size: once
DNA: TGCGCCAGCAGCCAGGGTTTGGAGACTGAAGCTTTCTTT; CDR3: CASSQGLETEAFF; V: TRBV4-1; D: NA; J: TRBJ1-1; size: NA
DNA: TGTGCCAGCAGCCCCTTGGACAGGGGCTGGAATGAAAAACTGTTTTTT; CDR3: CASSPLDRGWNEKLFF; V: TRBV6-2/TRBV6-3; D: TRBD1; J: TRBJ1-4; size: NA
DNA: TGCGCCAGCAGCCCCCGGGGGGCAGGATCCACCGGGGAGCTGTTTTTT; CDR3: CASSPRGAGSTGELFF; V: TRBV5-1; D: NA; J: TRBJ2-2; size: once
DNA: TGTGCCAGCAGCTTAGATCAGGGAGAGACCCAGTACTTC; CDR3: CASSLDQGETQYF; V: TRBV7-6; D: NA; J: TRBJ2-5; size: NA
DNA: TGTGCCAGCAGCGTAGGGCGTCTAGCGGGAGGGAAACAGTTCTTC; CDR3: CASSVGRLAGGKQFF; V: TRBV9; D: TRBD2; J: TRBJ2-1; size: once
DNA: TGTGCCAGCAGCCAGGGACTAGCGGGTACCACCTACAATGAGCAGTTCTTC; CDR3: CASSQGLAGTTYNEQFF; V: TRBV4-2; D: TRBD2; J: TRBJ2-1; size: NA